This T cell receptor beta chain was retrieved from a study of Ad26.COV2.S vaccination and SARS-CoV-2 variants. The CDR3 length is 13 residues. CDR1 is LNHNV and CDR2 is YYDKDF in the germline V gene (reference sequence). V was cut by 1 base and J by 3 bases, with 6 bases left in between. As concerns this clone: Its target is not known.

This sample's treatment: about 20 received Ad26.COV2.S at low or high dose, single or two shots; about 5 received placebo; per-sample allocation not given. Sampling took place 63 days after the first vaccine or placebo injection. The method was immunoSEQ multiplex PCR; TCRdb's version includes in-frame clones alone and lacks a portion of them. The sample contains a few hundred thousand clones, roughly 90% of which appear only once. General study points: Substantial breadth in spike-specific CD8+ and CD4+ T cell responses was reportedly seen after vaccination.

The specimen was peripheral blood, collected in a trial of Ad26.COV2.S vaccine versus placebo. The receptor's source is a person between 18 and 60 years old who received the Ad26.COV2.S COVID-19 vaccine or a placebo. The chain combines TRBV15 with TRBJ1-2; D not certain. In DNA form, the CDR3 reads TGTGCCACCAGCAGAGGATTACACTATGGCTACACCTTC. Its protein is CATSRGLHYGYTF.